Given below is one TCR beta chain in context. Methods used by the authors: The assay estimated nucleated cells by amplifying reference gene primers. The method was immunoSEQ multiplex PCR; TCRdb's version includes in-frame clones alone and lacks a portion of them. V, J and clone size reflect that table, while D and trimming were determined from the DNA. The sample yields around 140,000 clones, around 87% seen once. The data were obtained in a study of blood T cell repertoires in COVID-19. As for the study in general: There were acute and convalescent COVID-19 samples, and they came from the United States, Italy and Spain. Sample material is recorded as cDNA or gDNA derived from T cells, B-cell-depleted T cells, or PBMCs.

CDR1 and CDR2 from the germline V gene are LNHDA and SQIVND (reference sequence). The CDR3 runs 12 residues. V gave up 4 bases and J gave up 8 bases, with 11 bases separating them. V and J are TRBV19 and TRBJ1-2, with D tentatively TRBD1 (5 bases). Sequencing input: peripheral blood. The TCR originated in a man between 50 and 59 years old with active COVID-19. CDR3 sequence (DNA): TGTGCCAGTAGTACCACAGGTTACGGCTACACCTTC. Translating it yields CASSTTGYGYTF.